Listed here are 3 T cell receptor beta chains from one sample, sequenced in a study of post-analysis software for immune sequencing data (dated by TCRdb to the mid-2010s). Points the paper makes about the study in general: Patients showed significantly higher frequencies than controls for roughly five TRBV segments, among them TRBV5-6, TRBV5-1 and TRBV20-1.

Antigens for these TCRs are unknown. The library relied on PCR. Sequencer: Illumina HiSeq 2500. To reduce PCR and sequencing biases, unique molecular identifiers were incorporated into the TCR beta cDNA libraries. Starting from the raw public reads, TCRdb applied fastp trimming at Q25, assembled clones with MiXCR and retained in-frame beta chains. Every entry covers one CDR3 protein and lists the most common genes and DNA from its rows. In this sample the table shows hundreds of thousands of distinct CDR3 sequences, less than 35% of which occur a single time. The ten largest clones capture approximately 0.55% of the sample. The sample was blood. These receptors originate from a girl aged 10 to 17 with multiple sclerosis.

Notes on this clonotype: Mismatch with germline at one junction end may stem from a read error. This CDR3 reads CASSPTGTSGSEAFF. The CDR3 nucleotides are TGCGCCAGCAGCCCAACCGGGACGAGTGGTTCTGAGGCTTTCTTT. The J gene is TRBJ1-1, the V gene TRBV5-1; a possible D gene is TRBD1 (5 bases). The germline CDR1 and CDR2 sequences are SGHRS and YFSETQ. There are 15 residues in the CDR3.

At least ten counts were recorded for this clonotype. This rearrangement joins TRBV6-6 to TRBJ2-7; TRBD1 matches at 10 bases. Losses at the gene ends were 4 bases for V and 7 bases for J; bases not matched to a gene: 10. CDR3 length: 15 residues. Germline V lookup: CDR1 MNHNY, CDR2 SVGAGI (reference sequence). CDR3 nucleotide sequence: TGTGCCAGCAGTTCCGCGACAGGGGGCCCCCCTGAGCAGTACTTC. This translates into CASSSATGGPPEQYF.

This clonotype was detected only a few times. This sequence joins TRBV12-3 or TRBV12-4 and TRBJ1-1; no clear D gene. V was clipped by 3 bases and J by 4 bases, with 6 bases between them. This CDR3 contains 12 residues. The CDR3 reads CASSLISTEAFF. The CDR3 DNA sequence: TGTGCCAGCAGTTTGATATCCACTGAAGCTTTCTTT.